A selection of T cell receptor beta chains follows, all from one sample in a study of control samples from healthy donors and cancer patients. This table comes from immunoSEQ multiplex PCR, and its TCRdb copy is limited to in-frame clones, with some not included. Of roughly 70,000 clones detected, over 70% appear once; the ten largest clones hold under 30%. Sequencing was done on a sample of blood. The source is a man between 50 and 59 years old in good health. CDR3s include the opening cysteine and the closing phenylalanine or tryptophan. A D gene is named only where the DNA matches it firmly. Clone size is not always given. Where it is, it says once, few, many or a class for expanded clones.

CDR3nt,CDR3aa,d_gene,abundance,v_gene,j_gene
TGTGCCAGCAGCTTGGGGGGGGCGGGGTACAATGAGCAGTTCTTC,CASSLGGAGYNEQFF,-,-,TRBV5-6,TRBJ2-1
TGTGCCATCAGTGTTACGACAGGGAGCAATCAGCCCCAGCATTTT,CAISVTTGSNQPQHF,TRBD1,-,TRBV10-3,TRBJ1-5
TGTGCCAGCAGCGGAAGCAACAGAATTAATTCACCCCTCCACTTT,CASSGSNRINSPLHF,-,-,TRBV13,TRBJ1-6
TGTGCCTGGTCAAAAAGCAATCAGCCCCAGCATTTT,CAWSKSNQPQHF,-,-,TRBV30,TRBJ1-5
TGCAGCGTTGGGTATGGCACAGGGGGTTTCGAGCAGTACTTC,CSVGYGTGGFEQYF,TRBD1,-,TRBV29-1,TRBJ2-7
TGTGCCAGCAGTGACCCCGACAGGGCCTCCTACAATGAGCAGTTCTTC,CASSDPDRASYNEQFF,TRBD1,-,TRBV25-1,TRBJ2-1
TGTGCCACCAGCAGAGATCTAGCGGGAGCCGTCGAGCAGTACTTC,CATSRDLAGAVEQYF,TRBD2,-,TRBV15,TRBJ2-7
TGTGCCAGCAGCAACTATGGACTAGCGGGGGGGCTCTTGTCAGATACGCAGTATTTT,CASSNYGLAGGLLSDTQYF,TRBD2,-,TRBV13,TRBJ2-3
TGTGCCAGCAGTTGGGGGTTATCGAATTCACCCCTCCACTTT,CASSWGLSNSPLHF,-,-,TRBV27,TRBJ1-6
TGTGCCAGTAGTTTGGTGAAGAACTATGGCTACACCTTC,CASSLVKNYGYTF,-,-,TRBV19,TRBJ1-2
TGTGCCAGCAGCCCTAGCGGGAGGGTCTCCTACAATGAGCAGTTCTTC,CASSPSGRVSYNEQFF,TRBD2,-,TRBV7-9,TRBJ2-1
TGTGCCAGCAGGCCTAGCGGAGACACAGATACGCAGTATTTT,CASRPSGDTDTQYF,TRBD2,-,TRBV6-2/TRBV6-3,TRBJ2-3
TGTGCCAGCAGTTACTCAATCGGGTCAGGGGGAGCTTTCTTT,CASSYSIGSGGAFF,TRBD1,-,TRBV6-2/TRBV6-3,TRBJ1-1
TGCGCCAGCAGCTCAACCGGACTAGCGGGTCGCACAGATACGCAGTATTTT,CASSSTGLAGRTDTQYF,TRBD2,-,TRBV5-1,TRBJ2-3
TGTGCCATCAGTGAGTCCGGTGCCCCGGGGCGAATCTCATTGTTCTTC,CAISESGAPGRISLFF,-,-,TRBV10-3,TRBJ2-1
TGTGCCACCAGTGATTATAACACTGAAGCTTTCTTT,CATSDYNTEAFF,-,-,TRBV24-1,TRBJ1-1
TGTGCCAGCAGCTTAGGGGACACCTCCAATCAGCCCCAGCATTTT,CASSLGDTSNQPQHF,-,-,TRBV7-8,TRBJ1-5
TGTGCAAGTCGCTCGAACAGGGGGGTCGAGTACGAGCAGTACTTC,CASRSNRGVEYEQYF,-,-,TRBV12-2,TRBJ2-7
TGTGCCACCAGTGATTTGACTAGCGGGGGGGCAATAGATACGCAGTATTTT,CATSDLTSGGAIDTQYF,TRBD2,-,TRBV24-1,TRBJ2-3
TGTGCCAGCAGTCCGTTGGGGACCTACTACGAGCAGTACTTC,CASSPLGTYYEQYF,-,-,TRBV6-5,TRBJ2-7
TGTGCCAGCAGCCAAGATGTCCGGACGGATGGCTACACCTTC,CASSQDVRTDGYTF,-,-,TRBV3-1/TRBV3-2,TRBJ1-2
TGTGCCACCAGTGAATCGCCGCCCGGGTTGACCCAAGAGACCCAGTACTTC,CATSESPPGLTQETQYF,-,-,TRBV24-1,TRBJ2-5
TGCGCCAGCAGGTCGGACGGCGGCCTCTCTGGAAACACCATATATTTT,CASRSDGGLSGNTIYF,-,once,TRBV5-1,TRBJ1-3
TGTGCCAGTAGTATAACTAGCGGGAGGAATACGCAGTATTTT,CASSITSGRNTQYF,TRBD2,-,TRBV19,TRBJ2-3
TGTGCCAGCAGCAGTCCCGACAGCGCACTACTATTC,CASSSPDSALLF,-,-,TRBV5-5,TRBJ2-4
TGTGCCAGGGGGTGTTTCACAGATACGCAGTATTTT,CARGCFTDTQYF,-,-,TRBV9,TRBJ2-3
TGTGCCAGCTCACCAACAGGTTACACTGAAGCTTTCTTT,CASSPTGYTEAFF,-,-,TRBV18,TRBJ1-1
TGCAGCGTTGAATGGCGGGCTGGGGCCAACGTCCTGACTTTC,CSVEWRAGANVLTF,-,-,TRBV29-1,TRBJ2-6
TGTGCCAGCAGCGTAGACGGGGGATCGGGTGAGCAGTTCTTC,CASSVDGGSGEQFF,-,-,TRBV9,TRBJ2-1
TGTGCCAGCAGCCTTAGCGGGGGGGTCGGGGAGCTGTTTTTT,CASSLSGGVGELFF,TRBD2,-,TRBV7-2,TRBJ2-2
TGTGCCAGCAGCCAAGCTAAGGGCGCCGGCACTGAAGCTTTCTTT,CASSQAKGAGTEAFF,-,-,TRBV4-2,TRBJ1-1